The T cell receptor (beta chain) described here comes from a study of CD8 T cells in ankylosing spondylitis. Study-wide results and caveats: A TCR beta motif of several highly homologous variants appeared characteristic of ankylosing spondylitis blood.

The V gene's germline CDR1 is SGHAT and CDR2 FQNNGV. This CDR3 has 16 residues. J lost 5 bases, V lost 4 bases, and 13 bases had no gene match. A quantitative 5'-RACE method, one with molecular barcodes, was used to make TCR beta libraries. TCRdb recomputed calls from the 5' RACE reads with MiXCR, one row per CDR3 protein. The table records under 850,000 distinct CDR3 sequences, roughly 19% of them present only once. This clonotype came up a few times. Its antigen is not identified. Sequencing was done on a sample of blood, either unsorted or a sorted T cell fraction (not recorded which). The J gene is TRBJ2-5, the V gene TRBV11-2; 7 bases map to TRBD2. This TCR was recovered from a male donor with ankylosing spondylitis. DNA for the CDR3: TGTGCCAGCAGCTCCCAGACTAGCCTGATTATGGAGACCCAGTACTTC. Amino acid sequence: CASSSQTSLIMETQYF.